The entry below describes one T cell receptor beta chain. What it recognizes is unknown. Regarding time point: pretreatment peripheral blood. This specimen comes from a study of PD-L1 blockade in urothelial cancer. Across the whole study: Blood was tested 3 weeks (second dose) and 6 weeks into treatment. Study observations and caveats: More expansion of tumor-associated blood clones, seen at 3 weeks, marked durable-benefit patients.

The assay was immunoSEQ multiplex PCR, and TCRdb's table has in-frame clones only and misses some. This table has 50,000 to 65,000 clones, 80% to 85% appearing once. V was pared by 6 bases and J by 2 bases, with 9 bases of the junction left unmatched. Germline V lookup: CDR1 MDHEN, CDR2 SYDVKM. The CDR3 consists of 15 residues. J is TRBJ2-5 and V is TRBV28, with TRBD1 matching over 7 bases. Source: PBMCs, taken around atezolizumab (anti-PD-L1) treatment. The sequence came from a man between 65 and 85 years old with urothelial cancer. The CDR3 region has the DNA TGTGCCAGCAGCTCCGCCGGGACAGTACAAGAGACCCAGTACTTC. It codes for CASSSAGTVQETQYF.